The clone carrying this T cell receptor (beta chain) was recorded many times. Germline V gives CDR1 MDHEN, CDR2 SYDVKM. The CDR3 contains 16 residues. Trimming left V 5 bases short and J 0 bases short, with 14 bases between. The data belong to a study of T cells in Graves' hyperthyroidism and ophthalmopathy. TCR beta CDR3 regions were amplified from RNA transcripts. A first-round RT-PCR of the TCR CDR3 used the HTBI primer set. TCRdb reprocessed the multiplex PCR reads with MiXCR, giving one entry per CDR3 protein. The table shows around 440,000 distinct CDR3 sequences, with less than 20% occurring only once. Newly diagnosed patients aged 18 to 65 had hyperthyroidism of under 2 months' duration. Pregnant or lactating patients were excluded, as were those with uncontrolled infection or other autoimmune disease.

This chain uses TRBV28 with TRBJ1-3; no reliable D call. The receptor was derived from a young woman with Graves' hyperthyroidism. Sequenced input: blood. CDR3 protein: CASSPRSSPSGNTIYF. The CDR3 bases are TGTGCCAGCAGTCCTCGCAGTTCGCCCTCTGGAAACACCATATATTTT.